What follows describes a single T cell receptor beta chain. This record comes from a study of blood T cell repertoires in COVID-19. Study background: PBMCs, B-cell-depleted T cells, or T cells provided the cDNA or gDNA that made up the material.

The CDR3 spans 14 residues. V was pared by 6 bases and J by 4 bases, with 15 bases between. Germline loops: CDR1 LNHDA, CDR2 SQIVND (reference sequence). In the original analysis: Amplification with reference gene primers provided the estimates of nucleated cell counts. The repertoire was sequenced with immunoSEQ multiplex PCR; TCRdb's copy has only in-frame clones and lacks some. The D gene and trimming were derived from the DNA, and the V and J assignments and clone size from that table. The sample holds over 120,000 clones, 80% to 85% seen once. The gene calls are TRBV19 and TRBJ1-1; TRBD1 is a possible D gene (6 bases). Specimen: peripheral blood. This sequence was found in a woman aged 60-75 years with acute or convalescent COVID-19. The CDR3 bases are TGTGCCAGTAGACTCAGGGGTTGGGGCACTGAAGCTTTCTTT. This translates into CASRLRGWGTEAFF.